This entry features one T cell receptor beta chain sequence. Its specific antigen is unknown. No much larger clone is present one base from it, and per-base qualities are unavailable. The CDR3 spans 15 residues, from the cysteine through the phenylalanine. Of all the DNA, just the CDR3 is kept, 45 bases in frame from base 1. The germline ends are 13 bases apart after V is trimmed by 3 bases and J by 3 bases. The germline V gene gives CDR1 as SGHAT and CDR2 as FQNNGV. This specimen comes from a study of CD4 T cells in relation to SARS-CoV-2 and coronaviruses (dated by TCRdb to the early 2020s). For the study in its entirety: In the ViraFEST assay, PBMCs were cultured with antigen for roughly 11 days, after which TCR beta CDR3s were sequenced to identify antigen-specific clonal expansions. The negative reference condition was either a culture with an HIV-1 Nef peptide pool or a culture with no peptide. Using patient-derived lymphoblastoid cell lines, the shared crossreactive spike epitopes were mapped to their HLA restriction. At the level of individual TCR clonotypes, the study measured memory CD4+ T cell crossreactivity between SARS-CoV-2 spike protein and common cold coronavirus spike proteins. Samples from three pre-COVID donors and the naive versus memory experiments were sequenced with the Adaptive Biotechnologies TCR-sequencing kit; other data were Illumina-based. For other donors in the study, expansion assays were sequenced with a different, Illumina-based TCR-beta assay. The study at large found these results: Significantly weaker SARS-CoV-2-driven expansion was shown by crossreactive clones than by monoreactive clones, consistent with antigenic imprinting. Crossreactivity analysis was centred on spike protein, so crossreactivity against other viral proteins was not assessed. The study was limited by small numbers of patients and tested TCRs. In roughly two thirds of donors, memory CD4+ clonotypes turned up that crossrecognized SARS-CoV-2 and at least one common cold coronavirus spike. Because no donor provided both pre-pandemic and post-infection samples, tracing the source of pre-existing responses was limited.

CD4+ T cells from unexposed donors were collected before the COVID-19 pandemic (2011-2018). Following 10 days of culture, the EasySep CD4+ T cell isolation kit was used to isolate CD4+ T cells. As far as cell numbers permitted, CD4+ T cells from unexposed donors were tested for reactivity against SARS-CoV-2 S and N as well as four spike pools from common cold coronaviruses. Each well received about 2 million PBMCs, cultured in IMDM supplemented with approximately 5% human AB serum and around 9 IU/ml IL-2. Half of the culture medium was replaced with fresh IL-2-containing medium on days 3 and 7. In general, every peptide culture condition was set up in three replicate wells. Leukapheresis product for the unexposed donors was purchased commercially. Ficoll-Paque PLUS gradient centrifugation was used to isolate PBMCs from leukapheresis product or whole blood. PBMCs were either cryopreserved at -140 degrees C or used fresh in the expansion assay. The QIAamp Micro DNA Kit was used to extract genomic DNA from the CD4+ T cells.

Receptor libraries were prepared by the immunoSEQ multiplex PCR assay. Per the authors' processing: Preprocessing removed nonproductive sequences and CDR3s not starting with C, not ending with F or W, or shorter than 7 amino acids. The MANAFEST web app identified antigen-specific clonotypes based on expansion compared with the reference and other culture wells. To be counted as positive, a clone had to show significant expansion compared with the reference culture, at an FDR below 0.05, in 2 of 3 replicate wells. Positive clones also required significant expansion versus all other tandem wells and an odds ratio above 5. Pairwise Levenshtein distance, computed with the stringdist R package after three terminal residues were trimmed from each end, was used as the measure of CDR3 homology. Entries here come from immuneACCESS through TCRdb and include only in-frame sequences with V and J called. Some clones fail to appear in such tables; in the studies checked, an unresolved V gene covers under half of the shortfall, and the cause of the remainder is unknown. V and J calls and clone size are as listed in that table; D and trimming were resolved from the DNA. Here the sample has 20,000 or so clones; 76% occur a single time. The biggest ten clones account for roughly 28% of the sample.

The clonotype was recovered from a human donor in good health. The rearranged segments are TRBV11-2 and TRBJ2-3; perhaps TRBD2 is the D gene, with 5 bases matching. The sequencing sample was made of CD4+ T cells from PBMCs, cultured in vitro. The CDR3 corresponds to CASSLMASGTDTQYF. The DNA sequence is TGTGCCAGCAGCTTGATGGCCTCGGGGACAGATACGCAGTATTTT.